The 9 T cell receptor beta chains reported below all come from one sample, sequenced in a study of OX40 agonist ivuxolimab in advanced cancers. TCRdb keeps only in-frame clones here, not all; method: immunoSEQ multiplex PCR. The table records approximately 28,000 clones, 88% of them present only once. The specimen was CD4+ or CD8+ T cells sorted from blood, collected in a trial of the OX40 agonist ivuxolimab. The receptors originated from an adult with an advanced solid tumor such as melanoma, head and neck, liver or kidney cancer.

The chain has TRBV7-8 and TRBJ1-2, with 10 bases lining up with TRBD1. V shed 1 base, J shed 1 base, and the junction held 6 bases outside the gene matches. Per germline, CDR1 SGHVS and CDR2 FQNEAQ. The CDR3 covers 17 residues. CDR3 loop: CASSLVDRGPLNYGYTF. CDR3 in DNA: TGTGCCAGCAGCTTAGTTGACAGGGGGCCACTTAACTATGGCTACACCTTC. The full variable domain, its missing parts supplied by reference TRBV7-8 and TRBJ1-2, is GAGVSQSPRYKVAKRGQDVALRCDPISGHVSLFWYQQALGQGPEFLTYFQNEAQLDKSGLPSDRFFAERPEGSVSTLKIQRTQQEDSAVYLCASSLVDRGPLNYGYTFGSGTRLTVV.

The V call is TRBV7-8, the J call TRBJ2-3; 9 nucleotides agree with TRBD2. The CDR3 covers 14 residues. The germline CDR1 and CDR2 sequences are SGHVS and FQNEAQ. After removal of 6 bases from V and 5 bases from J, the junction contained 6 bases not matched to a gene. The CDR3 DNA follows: TGTGCCAGCAGGGTGGCGGGGGGGTTAGATACGCAGTATTTT. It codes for CASRVAGGLDTQYF.

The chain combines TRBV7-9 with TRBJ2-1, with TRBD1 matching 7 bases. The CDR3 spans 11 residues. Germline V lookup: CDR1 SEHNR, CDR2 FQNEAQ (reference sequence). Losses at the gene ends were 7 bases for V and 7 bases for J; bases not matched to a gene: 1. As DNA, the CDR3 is TGTGCCAGCAACAGGGGAAATGAGCAGTTCTTC. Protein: CASNRGNEQFF.

As DNA, the CDR3 is TGTGCCAGCAGCCCTACAGGCGTAATTGAAAAACTGTTTTTT. Its translation is CASSPTGVIEKLFF. This chain connects TRBV28 to TRBJ1-4, with a tentative D call TRBD1 (5 bases). The CDR3 spans 14 residues. The germline V gene has CDR1 MDHEN and CDR2 SYDVKM. The V end lost 6 bases, the J end lost 7 bases, and 15 bases lay between the germline ends.

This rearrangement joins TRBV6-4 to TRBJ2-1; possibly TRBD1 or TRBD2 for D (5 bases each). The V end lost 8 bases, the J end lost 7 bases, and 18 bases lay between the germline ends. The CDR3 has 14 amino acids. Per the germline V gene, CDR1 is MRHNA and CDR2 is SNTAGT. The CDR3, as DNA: TGTGCCAGCGCCCAAGAGGGGTCCCAAAATGAGCAGTTCTTC. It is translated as CASAQEGSQNEQFF.

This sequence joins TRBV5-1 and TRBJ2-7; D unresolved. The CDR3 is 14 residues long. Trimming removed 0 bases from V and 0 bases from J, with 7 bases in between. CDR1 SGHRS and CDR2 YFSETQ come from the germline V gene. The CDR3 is CASSLEPSSYEQYF. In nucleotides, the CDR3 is TGCGCCAGCAGCTTGGAACCGAGCTCCTACGAGCAGTACTTC.

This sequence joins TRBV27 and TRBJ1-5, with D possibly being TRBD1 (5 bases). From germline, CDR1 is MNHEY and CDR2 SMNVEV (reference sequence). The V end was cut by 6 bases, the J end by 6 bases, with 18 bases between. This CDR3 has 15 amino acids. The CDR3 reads CASSPVGVGSQPQHF. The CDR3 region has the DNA TGTGCCAGCAGCCCTGTGGGGGTTGGCAGTCAGCCCCAGCATTTT.

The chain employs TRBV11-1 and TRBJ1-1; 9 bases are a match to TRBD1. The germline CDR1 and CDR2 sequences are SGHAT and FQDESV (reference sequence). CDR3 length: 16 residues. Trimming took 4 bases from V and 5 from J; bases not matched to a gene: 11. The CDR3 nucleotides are TGTGCCAGCAGCTCGATCGGACAGGGGTTTAAAACTGAAGCTTTCTTT. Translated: CASSSIGQGFKTEAFF.

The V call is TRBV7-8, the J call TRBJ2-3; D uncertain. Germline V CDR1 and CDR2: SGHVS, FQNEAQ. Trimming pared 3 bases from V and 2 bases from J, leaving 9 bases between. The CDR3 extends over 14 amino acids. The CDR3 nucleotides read TGTGCCAGCAGCTTCATGGCTAACACAGATACGCAGTATTTT. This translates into CASSFMANTDTQYF.